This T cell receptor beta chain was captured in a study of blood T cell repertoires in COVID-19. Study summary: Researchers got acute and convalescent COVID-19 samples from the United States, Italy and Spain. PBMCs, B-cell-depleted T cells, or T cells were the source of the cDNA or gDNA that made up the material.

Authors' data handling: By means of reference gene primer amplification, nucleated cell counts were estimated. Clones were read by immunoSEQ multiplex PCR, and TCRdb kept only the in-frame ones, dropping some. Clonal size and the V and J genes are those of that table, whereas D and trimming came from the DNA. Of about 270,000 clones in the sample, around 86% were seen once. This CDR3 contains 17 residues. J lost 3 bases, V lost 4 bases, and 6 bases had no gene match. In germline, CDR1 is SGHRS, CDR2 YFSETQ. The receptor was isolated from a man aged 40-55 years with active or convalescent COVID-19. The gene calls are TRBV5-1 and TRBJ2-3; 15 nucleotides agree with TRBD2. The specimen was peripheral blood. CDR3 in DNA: TGCGCCAGCAGCCAGGGACTAGCGGGGGGTGGTACAGATACGCAGTATTTT. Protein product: CASSQGLAGGGTDTQYF.